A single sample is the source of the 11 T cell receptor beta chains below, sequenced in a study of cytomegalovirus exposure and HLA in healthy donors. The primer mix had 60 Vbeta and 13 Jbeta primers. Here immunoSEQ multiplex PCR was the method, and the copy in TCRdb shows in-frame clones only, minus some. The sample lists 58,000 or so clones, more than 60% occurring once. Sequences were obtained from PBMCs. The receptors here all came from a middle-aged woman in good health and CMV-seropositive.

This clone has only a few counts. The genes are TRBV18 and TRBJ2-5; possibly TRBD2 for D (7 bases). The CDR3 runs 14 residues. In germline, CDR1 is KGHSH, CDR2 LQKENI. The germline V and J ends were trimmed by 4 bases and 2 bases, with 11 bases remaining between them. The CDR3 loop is CASSQGGSQETQYF. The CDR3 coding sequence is TGTGCCAGCTCACAGGGGGGGAGTCAAGAGACCCAGTACTTC.

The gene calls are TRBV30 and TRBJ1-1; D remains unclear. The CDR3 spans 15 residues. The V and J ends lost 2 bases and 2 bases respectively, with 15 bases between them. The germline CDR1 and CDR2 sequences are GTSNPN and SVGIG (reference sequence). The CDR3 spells CAWSTTPSGNTEAFF. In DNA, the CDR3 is TGTGCCTGGAGTACGACGCCTTCAGGTAACACTGAAGCTTTCTTT.

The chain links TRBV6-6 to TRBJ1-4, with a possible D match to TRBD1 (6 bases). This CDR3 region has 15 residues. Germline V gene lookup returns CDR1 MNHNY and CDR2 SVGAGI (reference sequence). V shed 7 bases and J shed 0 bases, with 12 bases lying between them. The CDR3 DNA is TGTGCCAGCAACCGGGGGGCCGCAACTAATGAAAAACTGTTTTTT. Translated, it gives CASNRGAATNEKLFF.

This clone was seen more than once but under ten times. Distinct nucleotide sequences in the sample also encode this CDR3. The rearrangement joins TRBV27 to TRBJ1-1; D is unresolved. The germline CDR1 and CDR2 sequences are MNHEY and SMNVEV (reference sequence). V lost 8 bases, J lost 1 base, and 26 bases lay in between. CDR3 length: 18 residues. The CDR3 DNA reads TGTGCCAGCCGTCTTGCGGCTTTCCGGGATCCGGGGAACACTGAAGCTTTCTTT. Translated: CASRLAAFRDPGNTEAFF.

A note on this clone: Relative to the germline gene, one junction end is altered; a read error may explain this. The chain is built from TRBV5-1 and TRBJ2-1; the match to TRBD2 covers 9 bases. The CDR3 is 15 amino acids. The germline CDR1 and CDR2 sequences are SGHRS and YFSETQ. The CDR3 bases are TGCGCCAGCAGCCTTAGCGGGGGCCTTCCCAATGAGCAGCTCTTC. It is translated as CASSLSGGLPNEQLF.

As DNA, the CDR3 is TGCGCCAGCAGCTATACAGGCCCTATGGAAACCAATGAGCAGTTCTTC. This translates into CASSYTGPMETNEQFF. The chain is built from TRBV5-1 and TRBJ2-1; D may be TRBD1 (5 bases). Trimming shortened V by 3 bases and J by 6 bases, and 19 bases separated the two germline ends. This CDR3 region has 16 residues. Germline loops: CDR1 SGHRS, CDR2 YFSETQ. The whole variable domain, filled in from reference TRBV5-1 and TRBJ2-1, reads KAGVTQTPRYLIKTRGQQVTLSCSPISGHRSVSWYQQTPGQGLQFLFEYFSETQRNKGNFPGRFSGRQFSNSRSEMNVSTLELGDSALYLCASSYTGPMETNEQFFGPGTRLTVL.

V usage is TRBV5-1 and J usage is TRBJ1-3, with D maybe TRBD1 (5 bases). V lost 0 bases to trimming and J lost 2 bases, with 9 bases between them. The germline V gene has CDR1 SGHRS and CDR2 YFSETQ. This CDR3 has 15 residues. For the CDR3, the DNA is TGCGCCAGCAGCTTGGCTGGACAAACTGGAAACACCATATATTTT. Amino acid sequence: CASSLAGQTGNTIYF.

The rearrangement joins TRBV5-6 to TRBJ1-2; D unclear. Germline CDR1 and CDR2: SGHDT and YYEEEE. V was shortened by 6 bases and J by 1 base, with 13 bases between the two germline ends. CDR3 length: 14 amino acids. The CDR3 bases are TGTGCCAGCAACCTAGGAATATATAACTATGGCTACACCTTC. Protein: CASNLGIYNYGYTF.

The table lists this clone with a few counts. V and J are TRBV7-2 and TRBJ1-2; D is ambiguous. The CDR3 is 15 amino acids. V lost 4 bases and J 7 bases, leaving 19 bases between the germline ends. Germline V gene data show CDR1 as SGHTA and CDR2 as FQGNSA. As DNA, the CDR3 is TGTGCCAGCAGCTCCACCCTCATCGCAGCGGCTGGCTACACCTTC. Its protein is CASSSTLIAAAGYTF. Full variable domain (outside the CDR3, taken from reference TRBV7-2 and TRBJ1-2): GAGVSQSPSNKVTEKGKDVELRCDPISGHTALYWYRQSLGQGLEFLIYFQGNSAPDKSGLPSDRFSAERTGGSVSTLTIQRTQQEDSAVYLCASSSTLIAAAGYTFGSGTRLTVV.

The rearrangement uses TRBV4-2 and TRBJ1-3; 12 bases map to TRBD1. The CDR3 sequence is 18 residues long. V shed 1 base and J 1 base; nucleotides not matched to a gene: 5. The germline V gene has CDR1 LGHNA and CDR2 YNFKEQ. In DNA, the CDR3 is TGTGCCAGCAGCCAAGGGGGGGACAGGGGGCTATCTGGAAACACCATATATTTT. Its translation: CASSQGGDRGLSGNTIYF.

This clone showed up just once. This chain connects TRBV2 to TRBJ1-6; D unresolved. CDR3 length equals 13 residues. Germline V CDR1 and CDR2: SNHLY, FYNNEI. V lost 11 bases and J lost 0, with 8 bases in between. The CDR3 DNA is TGTGCCTCCCGGAGCTCCTATAATTCACCCCTCCACTTT. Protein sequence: CASRSSYNSPLHF.